Below, one T cell receptor (beta chain) is given with its context. Its antigen is still unknown. One end of the junction does not line up with germline, which may come from a read error. These data belong to a study of CD8+CD57+ T cells in acquired aplastic anemia. Whole-study findings and limits: A set of around 30 CD8+ CDR3 sequences was shared between patients and controls, and these sequences appeared highly expressed in patients.

The CDR3 is 9 amino acids. Germline V CDR1 and CDR2: SEHNR, FQNEAQ (reference sequence). Genomic DNA, the template, was used for profiling of the TCR beta VDJ and CDR3. Using its own MiXCR run on the reads, TCRdb lists one record per CDR3 protein. This sample carries around 150,000 distinct CDR3 sequences, around two fifths of them seen once, and the ten largest clones take almost 8.5%. Sequencing used sorted CD4+, CD8+, or CD8+CD57+ T cells (not recorded which) from PBMCs. This chain uses TRBV7-9 with TRBJ1-3; no clear D gene. This TCR was sampled from a human donor in good health, serving as a control. The chain's CDR3 is CASGSSGDF. CDR3 DNA: TGTGCCAGCGGCAGCTCTGGGGATTTT. The full variable domain, in which reference TRBV7-9 and TRBJ1-3 provide the parts outside the CDR3, is DTGVSQNPRHKITKRGQNVTFRCDPISEHNRLYWYRQTLGQGPEFLTYFQNEAQLEKSRLLSDRFSAERPKGSFSTLEIQRTEQGDSAMYLCASGSSGDFGEGSWLTVV.